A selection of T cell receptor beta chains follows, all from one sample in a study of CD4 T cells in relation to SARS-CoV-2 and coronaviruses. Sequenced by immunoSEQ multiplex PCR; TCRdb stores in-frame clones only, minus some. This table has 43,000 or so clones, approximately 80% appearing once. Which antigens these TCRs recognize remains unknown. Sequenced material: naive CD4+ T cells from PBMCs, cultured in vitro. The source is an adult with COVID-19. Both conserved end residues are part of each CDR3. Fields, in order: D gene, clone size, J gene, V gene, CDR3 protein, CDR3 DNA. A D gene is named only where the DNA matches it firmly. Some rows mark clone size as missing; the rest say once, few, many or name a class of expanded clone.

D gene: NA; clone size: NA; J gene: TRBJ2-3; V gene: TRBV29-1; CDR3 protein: CSVRAGALTDTQYF; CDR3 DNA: TGCAGCGTCCGTGCGGGGGCCCTCACAGATACGCAGTATTTT
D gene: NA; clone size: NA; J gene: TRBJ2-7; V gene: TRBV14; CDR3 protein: CASSRTLEQYF; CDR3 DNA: TGTGCCAGCAGCCGAACGCTGGAGCAGTACTTC
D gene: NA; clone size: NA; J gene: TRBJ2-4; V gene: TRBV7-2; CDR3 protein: CASSSGTSRVDIQYF; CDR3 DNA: TGTGCCAGCAGCTCGGGGACTTCTCGGGTAGACATTCAGTACTTC
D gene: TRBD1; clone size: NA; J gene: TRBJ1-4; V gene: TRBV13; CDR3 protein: CASSIRDSNEKLFF; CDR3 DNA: TGTGCCAGCAGCATCCGGGACAGTAATGAAAAACTGTTTTTT
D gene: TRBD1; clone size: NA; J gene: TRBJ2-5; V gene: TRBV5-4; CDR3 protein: CASSLGLHRGRAETQYF; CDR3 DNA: TGTGCCAGCAGCTTGGGTCTCCACAGGGGGCGGGCGGAGACCCAGTACTTC
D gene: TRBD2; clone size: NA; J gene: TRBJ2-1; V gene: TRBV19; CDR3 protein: CASRTSGDYNEQFF; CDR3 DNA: TGTGCCAGTAGGACTAGCGGGGACTACAATGAGCAGTTCTTC
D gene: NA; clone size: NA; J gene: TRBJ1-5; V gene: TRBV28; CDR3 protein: CASSPWQTNQPQHF; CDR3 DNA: TGTGCCAGCAGCCCCTGGCAGACCAATCAGCCCCAGCATTTT
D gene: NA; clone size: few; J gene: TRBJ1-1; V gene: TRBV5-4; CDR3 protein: CASSANVGLNTEAFF; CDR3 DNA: TGTGCCAGCAGCGCAAACGTAGGGTTGAACACTGAAGCTTTCTTT
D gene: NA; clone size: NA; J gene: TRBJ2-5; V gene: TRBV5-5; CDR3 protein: CASSSLTRGAQETQYF; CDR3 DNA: TGTGCCAGCAGCTCCCTGACTAGAGGGGCCCAAGAGACCCAGTACTTC
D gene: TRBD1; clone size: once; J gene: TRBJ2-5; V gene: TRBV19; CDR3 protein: CASSISGTGNQETQYF; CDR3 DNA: TGTGCCAGTAGTATCTCCGGGACAGGGAACCAAGAGACCCAGTACTTC
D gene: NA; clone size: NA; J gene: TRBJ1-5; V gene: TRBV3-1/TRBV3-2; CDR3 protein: CASSHLPPHDRNQPQHF; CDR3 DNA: TGTGCCAGCAGCCATCTCCCTCCTCACGATCGGAATCAGCCCCAGCATTTT
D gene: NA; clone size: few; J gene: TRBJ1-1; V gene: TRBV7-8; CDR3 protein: CASEMLVRNTEAFF; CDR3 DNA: TGTGCCAGCGAAATGTTGGTGAGGAACACTGAAGCTTTCTTT
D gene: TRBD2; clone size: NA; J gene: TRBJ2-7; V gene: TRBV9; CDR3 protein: CASSAPGLAGGQKQYF; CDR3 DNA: TGTGCCAGCAGCGCGCCAGGACTAGCGGGAGGGCAGAAGCAGTACTTC
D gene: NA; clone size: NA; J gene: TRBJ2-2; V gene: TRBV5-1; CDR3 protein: CASSLGGTTGELFF; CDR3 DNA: TGCGCCAGCAGCTTGGGGGGCACCACCGGGGAGCTGTTTTTT
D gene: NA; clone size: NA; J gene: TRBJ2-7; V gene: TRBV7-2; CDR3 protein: CASSTQTVGEQYF; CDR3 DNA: TGTGCCAGCAGCACCCAGACAGTTGGCGAGCAGTACTTC
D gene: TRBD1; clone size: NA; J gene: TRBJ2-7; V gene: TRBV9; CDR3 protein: CASSEGQAYEQYF; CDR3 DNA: TGTGCCAGCAGCGAGGGACAGGCCTACGAGCAGTACTTC
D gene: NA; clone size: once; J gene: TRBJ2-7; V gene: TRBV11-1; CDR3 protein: CASSLFPGVAYEQYF; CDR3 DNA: TGTGCCAGCAGCTTATTCCCAGGGGTGGCCTACGAGCAGTACTTC
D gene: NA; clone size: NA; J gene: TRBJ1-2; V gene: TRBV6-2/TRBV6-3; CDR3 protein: CASSYGDGKYGYTF; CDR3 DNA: TGTGCCAGCAGTTACGGGGACGGAAAATATGGCTACACCTTC
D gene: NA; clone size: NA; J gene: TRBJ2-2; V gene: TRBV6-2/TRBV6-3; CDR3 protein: CASSYSWQPTGELFF; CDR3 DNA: TGTGCCAGCAGTTACTCGTGGCAGCCCACCGGGGAGCTGTTTTTT
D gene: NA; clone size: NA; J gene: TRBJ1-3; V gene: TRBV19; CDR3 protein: CASSTLQGSISGNTIYF; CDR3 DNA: TGTGCCAGTAGTACGCTACAAGGGAGCATCTCTGGAAACACCATATATTTT
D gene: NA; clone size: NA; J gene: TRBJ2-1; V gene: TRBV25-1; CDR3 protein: CASSEYVGGSYNEQFF; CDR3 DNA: TGTGCCAGCAGTGAATATGTGGGAGGCTCCTACAATGAGCAGTTCTTC
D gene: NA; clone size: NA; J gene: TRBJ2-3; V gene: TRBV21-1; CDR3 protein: CASTTMDRGCRDTQYF; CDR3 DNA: TGTGCCAGCACCACAATGGACAGGGGCTGTCGCGATACGCAGTATTTT
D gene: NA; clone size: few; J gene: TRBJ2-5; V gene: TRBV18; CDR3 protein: CASSPGQGGRETQYF; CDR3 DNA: TGTGCCAGCTCACCTGGGCAAGGGGGTCGAGAGACCCAGTACTTC
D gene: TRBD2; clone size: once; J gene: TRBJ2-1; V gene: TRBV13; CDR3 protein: CASSLKAGGRNEQFF; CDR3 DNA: TGTGCCAGCAGCTTGAAGGCGGGAGGTAGGAATGAGCAGTTCTTC
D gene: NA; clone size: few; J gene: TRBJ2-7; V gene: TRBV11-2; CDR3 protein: CASSLNVEQYF; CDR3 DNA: TGTGCCAGCAGCTTAAACGTGGAGCAGTACTTC
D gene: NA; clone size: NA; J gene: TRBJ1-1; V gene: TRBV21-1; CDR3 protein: CASSTRTGGSGTEAFF; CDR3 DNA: TGTGCCAGCAGCACCCGAACAGGGGGCTCGGGCACTGAAGCTTTCTTT
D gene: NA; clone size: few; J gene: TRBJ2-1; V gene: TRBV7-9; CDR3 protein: CASSLQGSPYNEQFF; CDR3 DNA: TGTGCCAGCAGCTTACAGGGGTCCCCCTACAATGAGCAGTTCTTC
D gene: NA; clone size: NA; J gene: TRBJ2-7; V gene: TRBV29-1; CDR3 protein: CSVEERRMGREQYF; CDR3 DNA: TGCAGCGTTGAGGAGCGCCGAATGGGAAGGGAGCAGTACTTC
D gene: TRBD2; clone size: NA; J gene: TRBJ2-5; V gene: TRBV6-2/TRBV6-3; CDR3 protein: CASSSGLAVETQYF; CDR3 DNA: TGTGCCAGCAGTTCTGGGCTAGCGGTAGAGACCCAGTACTTC
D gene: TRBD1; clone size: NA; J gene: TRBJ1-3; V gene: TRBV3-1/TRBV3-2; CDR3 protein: CASSHAGQGRNTIYF; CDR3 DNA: TGTGCCAGCAGCCATGCGGGACAGGGACGAAACACCATATATTTT
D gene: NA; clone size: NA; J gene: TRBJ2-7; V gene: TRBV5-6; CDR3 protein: CASSPRRSSYEQYF; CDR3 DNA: TGTGCCAGCAGCCCCCGGCGCAGCTCCTACGAGCAGTACTTC
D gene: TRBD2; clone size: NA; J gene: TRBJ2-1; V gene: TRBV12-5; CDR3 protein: CASGEDSGDEQFF; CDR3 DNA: TGTGCTAGTGGCGAGGATAGCGGGGATGAGCAGTTCTTC
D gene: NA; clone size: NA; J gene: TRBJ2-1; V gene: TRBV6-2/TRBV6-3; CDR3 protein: CASSYGGRDYNEQFF; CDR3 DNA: TGTGCCAGCAGTTACGGGGGGCGGGACTACAATGAGCAGTTCTTC
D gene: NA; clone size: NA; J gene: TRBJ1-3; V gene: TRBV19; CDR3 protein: CASSITATGNTIYF; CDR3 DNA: TGTGCCAGTAGTATAACAGCCACTGGAAACACCATATATTTT
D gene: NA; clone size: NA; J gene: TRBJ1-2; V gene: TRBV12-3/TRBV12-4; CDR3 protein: CASGNFNYGYTF; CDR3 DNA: TGTGCCAGCGGAAATTTTAACTATGGCTACACCTTC